A selection of T cell receptor beta chains follows, all from one sample in a study of cytomegalovirus exposure and HLA in healthy donors. Clones were sequenced by immunoSEQ multiplex PCR, and TCRdb holds only the in-frame ones, with some missing. The sample consists of 100,000 to 150,000 clones, 75% to 90% of them appearing once. Sequenced sample: PBMCs. Every receptor here comes from a woman in her late teens or twenties in good health and CMV-seronegative. CDR3s leave out the opening cysteine and the closing phenylalanine or tryptophan. Clone size is given for some rows only: seen once, a few or many times, or a class if the clone is expanded.

V,J,size,CDR3
TRBV7-2,TRBJ2-7,NA,ASSLRGLPYEQY
TRBV29-1,TRBJ2-5,NA,SVAGVREY
TRBV10-1,TRBJ1-1,NA,ASSTGVTEAF
TRBV11-2,TRBJ2-2,NA,ASSSQRSANGELF
TRBV11-2,TRBJ1-3,NA,ASSSSTGNSGNTIY
TRBV19,TRBJ1-5,NA,ASSFVDQPQH
TRBV4-3,TRBJ2-3,NA,ASSQARGSTDTQY
TRBV4-1,TRBJ1-2,NA,ASMSGQGDYGYT
TRBV27,TRBJ2-7,NA,ASRVLGSYEQY
TRBV6-4,TRBJ2-7,NA,VPCGGGNHEQY
TRBV4-2,TRBJ1-5,NA,ASRPGTNSNQPQH
TRBV5-6,TRBJ1-3,many,ASSLISGSLSGNTIY
TRBV9,TRBJ2-3,NA,ASSVAGAGGDTQY